This passage covers 20 T cell receptor delta chains from one sample sequenced in a study of delta chains in infants with herpesvirus infections. TCR cDNA was made from PBMC RNA with gamma- and delta-chain-specific primers. TCRdb made new clone calls on the RT-PCR reads using CATT. In the table there are hundreds of delta-chain clones, roughly 12% of which are singletons. The source material was peripheral blood, sampled at time point 2 of longitudinal follow-up. Source of these receptors: a human donor who was a Ugandan infant, either HIV-exposed or HIV-unexposed (not recorded which).

This clone came up a few times. A read error is likely here: a far larger clone is one base away. CDR3 DNA: TGTGCTCTTGGGGAACCCGAGTGGCCCCCGTACTGGGAAGGTACCGATAAACTCTTCTTT. It yields the protein CALGEPEWPPYWEGTDKLFF. The rearrangement links TRDV1 to TRDJ2, with D perhaps matching TRDD3 (6 bases). Trimming stripped 1 base from V and 12 bases from J, with 33 bases between. Germline V gene sequence: CDR1 TSWWSYY, CDR2 QGS. This CDR3 has 20 amino acids.

A word on this clone: A much larger clone differs from this one at a single base, so this may be a read error. This chain connects TRDV3 to TRDJ1; TRDD3 aligns across 10 bases. The CDR3 has 13 amino acids. Germline assignment: CDR1 TVYSNPD and CDR2 GDNSRS (reference sequence). After removal of 3 bases from V and 4 bases from J, the junction contained 5 bases not matched to a gene. CDR3 sequence (DNA): TGTGCCTTCCCCTGGGGGATATGCGATAAACTCATCTTT. This gives the protein CAFPWGICDKLIF.

This clone came up a few times. The chain combines TRDV1 with TRDJ1, with 9 bases that match TRDD3. The ends lost 2 bases at V and 0 bases at J; junction bases unmatched: 10. CDR1 and CDR2 (germline): TSWWSYY, QGS. This CDR3 contains 18 residues. The CDR3 DNA is TGTGCTCTTGGGGAAATCACCTCTGGGGGATTATACACCGATAAACTCATCTTT. Its translation is CALGEITSGGLYTDKLIF.

Note on this clone: This may arise from a read error, as a much more abundant clone is one base away. The sample contains more than one DNA sequence encoding this CDR3. V is TRDV2 and J is TRDJ3; a possible D gene is TRDD3 (6 bases). In germline, CDR1 is GEAIGNYY, CDR2 EKD. V gave up 4 bases and J gave up 0 bases, with 12 bases separating them. The CDR3 spans 17 residues. The CDR3 here is CACDTTGHSWDTRQMFF. As DNA, the CDR3 is TGTGCCTGTGATACCACTGGGCACTCCTGGGACACCCGACAGATGTTTTTC.

In its sample, this clone is large. The gene calls are TRDV2 and TRDJ1; 7 bases align to TRDD3. CDR1 is GEAIGNYY, CDR2 EKD, per germline. The CDR3 is 14 amino acids. V shed 3 bases, J shed 0 bases, and the junction held 3 bases outside the gene matches. Written as DNA, the CDR3 is TGTGCCTGTGACTCGCTGGGGGACACCGATAAACTCATCTTT. Translation gives CACDSLGDTDKLIF.

The V call is TRDV1, the J call TRDJ1, with 11 bases aligning to TRDD3. Germline values: CDR1 TSWWSYY, CDR2 QGS. V was pared by 0 bases and J by 4 bases, with 19 bases of the junction left unmatched. The length of the CDR3 is 21 residues. The chain's CDR3 is CALGELGSPLYWGILNDKLIF. In nucleotides, the CDR3 is TGTGCTCTTGGGGAACTAGGCTCCCCTCTATACTGGGGGATATTAAACGATAAACTCATCTTT.

This clone was counted a few times. This likely came from a read error, as a far larger clone is one base away. This chain joins TRDV3 and TRDJ1; D unresolved. The V gene lost 0 bases and the J gene lost 1 base, with 9 bases spanning the gap. The germline CDR1 and CDR2 sequences are TVYSNPD and GDNSRS (reference sequence). The CDR3 extends over 13 amino acids. CDR3 protein: CAFRGSTTDKLIF. CDR3 nucleotide sequence: TGTGCCTTTAGGGGGTCCACCACCGATAAACTCATCTTT.

There are a few counts of this clone. This may come from a read error, since a much larger clone is one base off. This chain joins TRDV1 and TRDJ1, with TRDD3 identical over 10 bases. Germline V gene sequence: CDR1 TSWWSYY, CDR2 QGS. V gave up 2 bases and J gave up 11 bases; unmatched junction bases: 23. This CDR3 is built from 19 residues. CDR3 bases: TGTGCTCTTGGGGAAACGAATCCCCTCTCCCTACTGGGGGATGTCCGGCTCATCTTT. Its translation is CALGETNPLSLLGDVRLIF.

This clone was detected a few times. V and J are TRDV1 and TRDJ2, with D tentatively TRDD2 (8 bases). V gave up 1 base and J gave up 1 base, with 40 bases separating them. The germline V gene encodes CDR1 TSWWSYY and CDR2 QGS. This CDR3 region has 26 residues. The CDR3 DNA reads as TGTGCTCTTGGGGAACCCATCCCCACCTTCCTAAGAGACCTAGGGATACTCATATTTTTGACAGCACAACTCTTCTTT. This encodes CALGEPIPTFLRDLGILIFLTAQLFF.

This clone was seen more than once but under ten times. Being one base from a much bigger clone, this may be a read error. The sample has other DNA sequences that encode this CDR3 too. This chain connects TRDV2 to TRDJ1; the match to TRDD3 covers 9 bases. The CDR3 is 17 residues long. The trim removed 0 bases at V and 0 bases at J, leaving 7 bases unmatched. The germline V gene has CDR1 GEAIGNYY and CDR2 EKD. This CDR3 is CACDTAWGILYTDKLIF. The CDR3 DNA follows: TGTGCCTGTGACACCGCCTGGGGGATTCTGTACACCGATAAACTCATCTTT.

CDR3 sequence (DNA): TGTGCTCTTGGGGGAGGTTCGTACTGGGGGATGGGGAACACCGATAAACTCATCTTT. It specifies CALGGGSYWGMGNTDKLIF. The rearrangement joins TRDV1 to TRDJ1; 10 bases align to TRDD3. TCRdb is silent on the J gene; assignment here came from matching the DNA to germline. The V and J ends lost 4 bases and 0 bases, in that order; junction bases with no gene match: 14. Germline V CDR1 and CDR2: TSWWSYY, QGS. The CDR3 consists of 19 residues.

The sample holds a few counts of this clone. This sequence is one base from a far larger clone and is likely a read error. The gene calls are TRDV1 and TRDJ1; TRDD3 matches 10 bases. The CDR3 has 21 amino acids. Germline V gene lookup returns CDR1 TSWWSYY and CDR2 QGS. The CDR3 DNA reads TGTGCTCTTGGGGAACTAGGTCCTATAGTACTGGGGGATCCTCAACCCGATAAACGCATCTTT. Protein sequence: CALGELGPIVLGDPQPDKRIF.

In its sample, this clone was seen a few times. The chain carries TRDV2 and TRDJ3, with TRDD3 matching over 12 bases. Since TCRdb gives no J gene, matching the DNA to germline was used here to assign it. The V gene's germline CDR1 is GEAIGNYY and CDR2 EKD. Germline trimming cut 3 bases from V and 5 bases from J; bases unmatched to any gene: 7. The CDR3 length is 18 residues. The CDR3 DNA sequence: TGTGCCTGTGACCGCTTACTGGGGGATACCGGGGACACCCGACAGATGTTTTTC. Protein: CACDRLLGDTGDTRQMFF.

J is TRDJ1 and V is TRDV1; 10 bases match TRDD3. The J gene was not available in TCRdb and was assigned here by matching the DNA to germline segments. Germline lookup yields CDR1 TSWWSYY and CDR2 QGS. V lost 0 bases, J lost 2 bases, and 36 bases stayed unmatched. The length of the CDR3 is 27 residues. The CDR3 region has the DNA TGTGCTCTTGGGGAACTAGGTACTCCTCCGTGGGGGATACAAAAAAATAGAAGGAGGGCTGGGACCGATAAACTCATCTTT. This codes for CALGELGTPPWGIQKNRRRAGTDKLIF.

By share, this clone counts as large. J is TRDJ1 and V is TRDV1; TRDD3 matches 7 bases. CDR1 is TSWWSYY, CDR2 QGS, per germline. The CDR3 has 21 amino acids. The J segment lost 4 bases and the V segment lost 3 bases, leaving 26 bases of the junction unmatched. The CDR3 sequence: CALGDLNPRNWGNSECDKLIF. CDR3 coding DNA: TGTGCTCTTGGGGACCTCAATCCCCGGAACTGGGGAAACTCGGAATGCGATAAACTCATCTTT.

Comments on this clone: A much larger clone lies one base from this, so it may be a read error. The J gene is TRDJ1, the V gene TRDV1; 9 bases map to TRDD2. CDR3 length equals 20 residues. CDR1 TSWWSYY and CDR2 QGS come from the germline V gene. This CDR3 is CAPGDPFLRWWGSHTDKLIF. The CDR3 DNA follows: TGTGCTCCTGGGGACCCCTTCCTACGGTGGTGGGGGTCTCACACCGATAAACTCATCTTT.

This clone is large (0.1 to 1%) in the sample. Other DNA variants within this sample encode the same CDR3. The rearrangement uses TRDV3 and TRDJ1; 10 bases fit TRDD3. Germline V gene sequence: CDR1 TVYSNPD, CDR2 GDNSRS (reference sequence). The CDR3 covers 16 residues. Trimming at V came to 4 bases and at J to 4 bases, leaving 15 bases not matched to a gene. The CDR3 DNA is TGTGCCTGGAAACTTCCTACCTACTGGGGGATCGATAAACTCATCTTT. Its translation is CAWKLPTYWGIDKLIF.

With regard to this clone: It may be a read error: a sequence one base away is much more abundant. The chain employs TRDV2 and TRDJ3, with 13 bases identical to TRDD3. Germline CDR1 and CDR2: GEAIGNYY and EKD. The CDR3 is 20 residues long. CDR3 loop: CACDTFTGGYASCDTRQMFF. DNA for the CDR3: TGTGCCTGTGACACTTTTACTGGGGGATACGCTTCCTGTGACACCCGACAGATGTTTTTC.

This clone is classed as large (0.1 to 1%). The rearrangement links TRDV1 to TRDJ1, with D perhaps matching TRDD2 (6 bases). This CDR3 contains 18 residues. Germline lookup yields CDR1 TSWWSYY and CDR2 QGS. Trimming cost V 0 bases and J 3 bases, with 20 bases left between them. CDR3 loop: CALGELMVLLSGSDKLIF. CDR3 sequence (DNA): TGTGCTCTTGGGGAACTGATGGTCCTACTAAGCGGGTCCGATAAACTCATCTTT.

By share of the sample, this clone is large. The rearrangement links TRDV2 to TRDJ3; 10 bases fit TRDD3. The V segment lost 2 bases and the J segment 4 bases; nucleotides outside the gene matches: 4. Germline lookup yields CDR1 GEAIGNYY and CDR2 EKD. The CDR3 has 17 amino acids. The DNA of the CDR3 is TGTGCCTGTGACAGTACTGGGGGATTTTGGGACACCCGACAGATGTTTTTC. Protein: CACDSTGGFWDTRQMFF.